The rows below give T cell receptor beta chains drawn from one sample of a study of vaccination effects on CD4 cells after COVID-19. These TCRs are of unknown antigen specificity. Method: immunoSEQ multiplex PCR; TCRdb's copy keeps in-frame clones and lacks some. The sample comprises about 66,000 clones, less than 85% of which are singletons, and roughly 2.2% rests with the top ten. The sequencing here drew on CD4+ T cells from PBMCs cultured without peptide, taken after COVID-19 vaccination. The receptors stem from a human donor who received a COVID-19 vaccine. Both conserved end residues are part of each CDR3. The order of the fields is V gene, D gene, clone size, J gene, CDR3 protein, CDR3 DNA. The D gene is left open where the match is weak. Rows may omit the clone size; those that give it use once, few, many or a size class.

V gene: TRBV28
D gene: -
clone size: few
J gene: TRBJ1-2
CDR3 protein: CASSSAHPPYGYTF
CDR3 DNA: TGTGCCAGCAGTTCGGCGCACCCGCCATATGGCTACACCTTC

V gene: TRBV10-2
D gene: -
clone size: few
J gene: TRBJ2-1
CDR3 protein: CASSLRTAFYNEQFF
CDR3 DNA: TGCGCCAGCAGCCTTCGGACGGCGTTCTACAATGAGCAGTTCTTC

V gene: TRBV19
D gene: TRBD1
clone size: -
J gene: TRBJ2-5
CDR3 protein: CASSTGTQETQYF
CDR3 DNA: TGTGCCAGTTCGACAGGGACCCAAGAGACCCAGTACTTC

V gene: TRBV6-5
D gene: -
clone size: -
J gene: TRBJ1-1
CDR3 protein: CATKATAMNTEAFF
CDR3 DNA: TGTGCCACCAAGGCGACAGCAATGAACACTGAAGCTTTCTTT

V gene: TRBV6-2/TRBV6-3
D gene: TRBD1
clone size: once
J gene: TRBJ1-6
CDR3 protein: CASSSPAQGAGSPLHF
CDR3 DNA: TGTGCCAGCAGTTCCCCAGCCCAGGGGGCTGGGTCACCCCTCCACTTT

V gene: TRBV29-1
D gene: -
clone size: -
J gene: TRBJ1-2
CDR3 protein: CSVDQGNGYTF
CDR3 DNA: TGCAGCGTTGACCAGGGAAATGGCTACACCTTC

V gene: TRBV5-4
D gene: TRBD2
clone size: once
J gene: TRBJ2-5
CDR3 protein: CASSLTSGGRETQYF
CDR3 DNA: TGTGCCAGCAGCCTGACTAGCGGGGGACGGGAGACCCAGTACTTC

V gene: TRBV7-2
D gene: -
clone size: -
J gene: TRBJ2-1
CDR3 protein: CASSLGTASYNEQFF
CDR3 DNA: TGTGCCAGCAGCTTAGGGACAGCGTCCTACAATGAGCAGTTCTTC

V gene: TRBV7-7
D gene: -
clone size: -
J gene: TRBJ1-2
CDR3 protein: CASSLSGPQGGYTF
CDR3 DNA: TGTGCCAGCAGCTTAAGTGGACCGCAAGGTGGCTACACCTTC

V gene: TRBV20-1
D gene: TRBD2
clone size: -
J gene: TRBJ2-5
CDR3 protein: CSASEAGGPETQYF
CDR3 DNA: TGCAGTGCTAGTGAAGCGGGGGGGCCGGAGACCCAGTACTTC

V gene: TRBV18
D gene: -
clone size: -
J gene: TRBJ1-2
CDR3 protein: CASSPDQGFPYGYTF
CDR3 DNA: TGTGCCAGCTCACCAGATCAGGGGTTTCCCTATGGCTACACCTTC

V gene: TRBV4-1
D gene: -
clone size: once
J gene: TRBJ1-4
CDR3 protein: CASSQGVTGTNEKLFF
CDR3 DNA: TGCGCCAGCAGCCAAGGGGTGACCGGAACTAATGAAAAACTGTTTTTT

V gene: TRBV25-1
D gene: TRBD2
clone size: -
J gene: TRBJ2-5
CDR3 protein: CASSDSLAGVETQYF
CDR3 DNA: TGTGCCAGCAGTGATAGCCTAGCGGGGGTAGAGACCCAGTACTTC

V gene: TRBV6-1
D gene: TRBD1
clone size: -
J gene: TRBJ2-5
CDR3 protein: CASSDGTGRWETQYF
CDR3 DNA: TGTGCCAGCAGTGACGGGACAGGCCGATGGGAGACCCAGTACTTC

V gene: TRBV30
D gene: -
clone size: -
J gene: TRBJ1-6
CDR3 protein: CAWNWHNSPLHF
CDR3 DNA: TGTGCCTGGAATTGGCATAATTCACCCCTCCACTTT

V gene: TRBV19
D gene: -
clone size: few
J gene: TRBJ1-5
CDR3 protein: CASSPAREGNQPQHF
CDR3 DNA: TGTGCCAGTAGTCCGGCCAGGGAGGGCAATCAGCCCCAGCATTTT

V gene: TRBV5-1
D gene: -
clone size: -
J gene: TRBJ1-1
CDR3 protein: CASSPTTGNTEAFF
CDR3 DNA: TGCGCCAGCAGCCCTACGACAGGGAACACTGAAGCTTTCTTT

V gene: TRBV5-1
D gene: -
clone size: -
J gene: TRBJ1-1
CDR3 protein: CASSPPRSTEAFF
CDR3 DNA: TGCGCCAGCAGCCCTCCGAGGAGCACTGAAGCTTTCTTT

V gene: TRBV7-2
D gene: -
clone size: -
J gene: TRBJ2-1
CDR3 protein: CASRLGGGNEQFF
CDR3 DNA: TGTGCCAGCAGGCTCGGAGGCGGCAATGAGCAGTTCTTC

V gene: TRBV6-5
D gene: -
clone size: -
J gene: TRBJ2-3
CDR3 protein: CASKAPGGVDTQYF
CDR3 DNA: TGTGCCAGCAAGGCCCCGGGGGGCGTTGATACGCAGTATTTT

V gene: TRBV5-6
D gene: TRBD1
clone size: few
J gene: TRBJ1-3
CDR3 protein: CASSKGQDSTIYF
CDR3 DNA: TGTGCCAGCAGCAAGGGACAGGATAGCACCATATATTTT

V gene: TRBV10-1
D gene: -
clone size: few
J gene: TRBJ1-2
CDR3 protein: CASSGRRTKGYTF
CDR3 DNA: TGCGCCAGCAGTGGAAGACGTACCAAGGGCTACACCTTC

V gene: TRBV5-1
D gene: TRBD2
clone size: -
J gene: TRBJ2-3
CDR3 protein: CASSQTSGTSTDTQYF
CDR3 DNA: TGCGCCAGCAGCCAGACTAGCGGTACTAGCACAGATACGCAGTATTTT

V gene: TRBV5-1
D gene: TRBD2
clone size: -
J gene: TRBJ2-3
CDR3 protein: CASSGGLASDTQYF
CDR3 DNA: TGCGCCAGCAGCGGTGGACTAGCCTCAGATACGCAGTATTTT

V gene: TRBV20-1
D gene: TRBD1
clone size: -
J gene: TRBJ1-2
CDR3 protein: CSASPTGGYGYTF
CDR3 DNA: TGCAGTGCTAGTCCGACAGGGGGATATGGCTACACCTTC

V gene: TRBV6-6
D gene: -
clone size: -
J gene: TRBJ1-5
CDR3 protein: CASESFLNQPQHF
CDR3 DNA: TGTGCCAGCGAGTCCTTCCTCAATCAGCCCCAGCATTTT

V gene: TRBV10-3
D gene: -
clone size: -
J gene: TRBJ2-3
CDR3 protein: CATGRMSSTDTQYF
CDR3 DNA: TGTGCCACCGGACGGATGTCTAGCACAGATACGCAGTATTTT

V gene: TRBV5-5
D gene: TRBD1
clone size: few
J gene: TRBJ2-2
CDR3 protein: CASKQGAANTGELFF
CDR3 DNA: TGTGCCAGTAAACAGGGGGCAGCGAACACCGGGGAGCTGTTTTTT

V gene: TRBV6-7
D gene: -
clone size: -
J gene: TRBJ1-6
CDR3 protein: CASTHLQLDRRNSPLHF
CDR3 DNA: TGTGCCAGCACCCACCTTCAACTCGACAGACGAAATTCACCCCTCCACTTT

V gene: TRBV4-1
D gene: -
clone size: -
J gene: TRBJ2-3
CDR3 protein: CASSQVFRASDTQYF
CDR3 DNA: TGCGCCAGCAGCCAAGTGTTCAGGGCCTCAGATACGCAGTATTTT

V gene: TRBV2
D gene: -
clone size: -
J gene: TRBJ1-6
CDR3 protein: CASSERAGWSYNSPLHF
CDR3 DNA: TGTGCCAGCAGTGAACGGGCAGGGTGGTCCTATAATTCACCCCTCCACTTT

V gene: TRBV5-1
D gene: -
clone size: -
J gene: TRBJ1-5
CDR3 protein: CASSLSAGNQPQHF
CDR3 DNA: TGCGCCAGCAGCTTGTCGGCCGGCAATCAGCCCCAGCATTTT

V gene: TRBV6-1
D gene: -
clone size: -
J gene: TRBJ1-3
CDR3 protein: CASSELASSGNTIYF
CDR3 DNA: TGTGCCAGCAGTGAATTGGCCAGCTCTGGAAACACCATATATTTT

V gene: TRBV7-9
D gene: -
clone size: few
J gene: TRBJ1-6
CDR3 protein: CASSSGGPGSPLHF
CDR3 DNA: TGTGCCAGCAGCTCGGGCGGACCGGGTTCACCCCTCCACTTT

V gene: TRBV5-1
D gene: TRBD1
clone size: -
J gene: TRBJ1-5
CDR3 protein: CASSPTGTGYSNQPQHF
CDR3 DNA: TGCGCCAGCAGCCCGACCGGGACAGGGTATAGCAATCAGCCCCAGCATTTT

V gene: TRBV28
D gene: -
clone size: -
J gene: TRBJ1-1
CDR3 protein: CASSKQGHTEAFF
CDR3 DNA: TGTGCCAGCAGTAAACAGGGCCACACTGAAGCTTTCTTT

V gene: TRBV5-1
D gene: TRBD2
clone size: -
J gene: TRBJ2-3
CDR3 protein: CASSRSSGGAIDTQYF
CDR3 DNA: TGCGCCAGCAGCCGATCTAGCGGGGGGGCGATAGATACGCAGTATTTT

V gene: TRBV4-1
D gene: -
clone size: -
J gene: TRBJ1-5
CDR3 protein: CASSQDRLGGVSNQPQHF
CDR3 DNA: TGCGCCAGCAGCCAAGATAGGCTCGGAGGGGTTAGCAATCAGCCCCAGCATTTT

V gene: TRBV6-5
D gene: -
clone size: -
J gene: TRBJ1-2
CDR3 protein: CASSYSGTNYGYTF
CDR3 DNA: TGTGCCAGCAGTTACTCTGGTACTAACTATGGCTACACCTTC

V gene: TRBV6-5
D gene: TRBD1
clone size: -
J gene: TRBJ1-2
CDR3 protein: CASSTTGGGYTF
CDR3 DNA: TGTGCCAGCAGTACGACAGGGGGGGGCTACACCTTC

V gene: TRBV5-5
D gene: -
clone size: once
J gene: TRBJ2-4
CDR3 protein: CASSLSGDIQYF
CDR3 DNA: TGTGCCAGCAGCTTAAGTGGGGACATTCAGTACTTC

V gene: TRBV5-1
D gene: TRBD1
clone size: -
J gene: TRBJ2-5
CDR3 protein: CATNEGAQETQYF
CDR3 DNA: TGCGCCACCAACGAGGGGGCTCAAGAGACCCAGTACTTC

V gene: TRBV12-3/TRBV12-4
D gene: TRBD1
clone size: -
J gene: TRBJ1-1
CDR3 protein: CASRPGTGPEAFF
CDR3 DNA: TGTGCCAGCAGACCGGGGACAGGTCCTGAAGCTTTCTTT

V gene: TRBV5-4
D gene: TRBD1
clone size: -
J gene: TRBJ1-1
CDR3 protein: CASSFSGGRTEAFF
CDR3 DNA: TGTGCCAGCAGCTTCTCAGGGGGCCGCACTGAAGCTTTCTTT

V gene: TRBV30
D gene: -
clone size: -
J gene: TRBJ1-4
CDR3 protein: CAWRIQGATNEKLFF
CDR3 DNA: TGTGCCTGGAGGATCCAGGGTGCAACTAATGAAAAACTGTTTTTT

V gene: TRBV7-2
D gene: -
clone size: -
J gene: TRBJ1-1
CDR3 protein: CASSPRRGATEAFF
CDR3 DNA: TGTGCCAGCAGCCCAAGACGGGGGGCCACTGAAGCTTTCTTT

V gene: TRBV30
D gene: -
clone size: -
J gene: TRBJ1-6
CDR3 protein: CAWSVADSYNSPLHF
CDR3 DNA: TGTGCCTGGAGTGTTGCCGACTCCTATAATTCACCCCTCCACTTT

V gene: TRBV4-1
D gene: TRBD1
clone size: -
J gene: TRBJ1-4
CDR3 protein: CASSQDRGRGIEKLFF
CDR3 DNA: TGCGCCAGCAGCCAGGACAGGGGGCGAGGGATTGAAAAACTGTTTTTT

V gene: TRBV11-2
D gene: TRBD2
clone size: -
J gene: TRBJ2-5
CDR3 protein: CASSLVAGGETQYF
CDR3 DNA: TGTGCCAGCAGCTTAGTTGCGGGAGGAGAGACCCAGTACTTC

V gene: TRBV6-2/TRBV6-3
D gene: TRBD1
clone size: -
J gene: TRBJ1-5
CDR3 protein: CASSYRIRTGNSNQPQHF
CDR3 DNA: TGTGCCAGCAGTTACCGGATCCGGACAGGAAATAGCAATCAGCCCCAGCATTTT

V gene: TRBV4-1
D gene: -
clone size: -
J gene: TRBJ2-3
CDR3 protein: CASSQEGLPSTDTQYF
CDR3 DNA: TGCGCCAGCAGCCAAGAGGGTCTGCCTAGCACAGATACGCAGTATTTT

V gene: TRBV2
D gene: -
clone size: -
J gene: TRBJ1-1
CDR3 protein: CASSTGLHSTAFF
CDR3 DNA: TGTGCCAGCTCGACAGGCTTACATTCGACAGCTTTCTTT

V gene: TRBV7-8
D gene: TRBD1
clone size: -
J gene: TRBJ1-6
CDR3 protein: CASSPTGSWNSPLHF
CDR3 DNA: TGTGCCAGCAGCCCGACAGGGTCGTGGAATTCACCCCTCCACTTT